These 19 T cell receptor beta chains were sequenced from one sample in a study of shared clonotypes between healthy human individuals. Naive CD8 cells were CD45RO-negative, positively selected for CCR7, excluding terminally differentiated effector memory CD45RA+ cells. Some clones are missing from TCRdb's copy, which holds only in-frame ones; the method was immunoSEQ multiplex PCR. The profile shows some 1,900,000 clones, about 94% of them singletons. Sequencing input: naive CD8+ T cells sorted from blood. Every receptor here comes from a young man in good health.

The chain recombines TRBV11-2 with TRBJ2-2; D ambiguous. The CDR3 has 14 amino acids. The V end lost 1 base, the J end lost 4 bases, and 7 bases lay between the germline ends. Looked up from germline, CDR1 is SGHAT and CDR2 is FQNNGV. The CDR3 sequence: CASSLGVGTGELFF. In nucleotides, the CDR3 is TGTGCCAGCAGCTTAGGGGTAGGCACCGGGGAGCTGTTTTTT.

The CDR3 is CASSFGDSNQPQHF. CDR3 DNA: TGTGCCAGCAGCTTCGGAGATAGCAATCAGCCCCAGCATTTT. The chain joins TRBV11-2 to TRBJ1-5, with D unclear. CDR3 size: 14 residues. Germline V CDR1 and CDR2: SGHAT, FQNNGV. The germline V and J ends were trimmed by 3 bases and 0 bases, with 6 bases remaining between them.

The chain uses TRBV10-3 and TRBJ1-2; D remains unclear. Germline V gives CDR1 ENHRY, CDR2 SYGVKD. This CDR3 spans 17 amino acids. Trimming took 4 bases from V and 4 from J, leaving 22 bases between them. The CDR3 spells CAISVGRPTLSSYGYTF. The CDR3 DNA sequence: TGTGCCATCAGTGTAGGGCGGCCAACCCTCTCCAGCTATGGCTACACCTTC.

This chain links TRBV6-5 with TRBJ1-5; no firm D call. The CDR3 length is 13 residues. V was trimmed by 6 bases and J by 5 bases, leaving 11 bases between them. From germline, CDR1 is MNHEY and CDR2 SVGAGI. In nucleotides, the CDR3 is TGTGCCAGCAGCTACCAGGTCGATCAGCCCCAGCATTTT. Protein sequence: CASSYQVDQPQHF.

V usage is TRBV4-1 and J usage is TRBJ2-7; D possibly corresponds to TRBD1 (6 bases). CDR1 MGHRA and CDR2 YSYEKL come from the germline V gene. CDR3 length: 15 residues. V was clipped by 3 bases and J by 6 bases, with 18 bases between them. Written as DNA, the CDR3 is TGCGCCAGCAGCCAGGTCGGGCAGGGGAATCTCGAGCAGTACTTC. Protein sequence: CASSQVGQGNLEQYF.

The chain employs TRBV5-1 and TRBJ1-1, with D possibly matching TRBD1 (5 bases). V lost 0 bases and J 4 bases, leaving 13 bases between the germline ends. The CDR3 is 15 residues long. Germline values: CDR1 SGHRS, CDR2 YFSETQ. The CDR3 nucleotides are TGCGCCAGCAGCTTGGCGGACGGACAAACCACTGAAGCTTTCTTT. It codes for CASSLADGQTTEAFF. Full variable domain (outside the CDR3, taken from reference TRBV5-1 and TRBJ1-1): KAGVTQTPRYLIKTRGQQVTLSCSPISGHRSVSWYQQTPGQGLQFLFEYFSETQRNKGNFPGRFSGRQFSNSRSEMNVSTLELGDSALYLCASSLADGQTTEAFFGQGTRLTVV.

The J gene is TRBJ2-7, the V gene TRBV28; possible D gene TRBD2, 5 bases. Trimming left V 1 base short and J 4 bases short, with 11 bases between. CDR3 length: 14 amino acids. The germline gives CDR1 MDHEN, CDR2 SYDVKM. The CDR3 nucleotides are TGTGCCAGCAGTTTATTCACCGGCGGGTACGAGCAGTACTTC. Its translation is CASSLFTGGYEQYF.

The genes are TRBV10-2 and TRBJ2-2; D not certain. V was pared by 9 bases and J by 0 bases, with 8 bases between. This CDR3 has 13 residues. CDR1 and CDR2 (germline): WSHSY, SAAADI. This chain's CDR3 is CASITPNTGELFF. CDR3 DNA sequence: TGCGCCAGTATCACCCCGAACACCGGGGAGCTGTTTTTT.

The sample holds one count of this clone. The chain employs TRBV7-3 and TRBJ2-2; 7 nucleotides match TRBD1. V shed 2 bases, J shed 3 bases, and the junction held 3 bases outside the gene matches. Germline V gives CDR1 SGHTA, CDR2 FQGTGA. This CDR3 has 15 amino acids. CDR3 sequence: CASSLWDRHTGELFF. CDR3 in DNA: TGTGCCAGCAGCTTATGGGACAGACACACCGGGGAGCTGTTTTTT.

V usage is TRBV28 and J usage is TRBJ2-1, with a possible D match to TRBD2 (6 bases). The CDR3 length is 13 residues. The germline V gene has CDR1 MDHEN and CDR2 SYDVKM. The V end was cut by 6 bases, the J end by 14 bases, with 20 bases between. CDR3 in DNA: TGTGCCAGCAGACCGACCGGGGGACTGGATAAGTTCTTC. Its protein product is CASRPTGGLDKFF.

To note about this clone: The same CDR3 can be traced to other DNA sequences in this sample. CDR3: CASSLGLNTEAFF. DNA of the CDR3: TGTGCCAGCAGCTTGGGACTCAACACTGAAGCTTTCTTT. The rearrangement uses TRBV5-5 and TRBJ1-1; unclear D gene. The germline V and J ends were trimmed by 0 bases and 2 bases, with 5 bases remaining between them. CDR3 size: 13 residues. CDR1 and CDR2 from the germline V gene are SGHKS and YYEKEE (reference sequence).

The DNA for the CDR3 is TGTGCCAGCAGTGATTGGCCCCAAGAGACCCAGTACTTC. Amino acids: CASSDWPQETQYF. The chain combines TRBV25-1 with TRBJ2-5; D gene ambiguous. The germline gives CDR1 MGHDK, CDR2 SYGVNS. This CDR3 comprises 13 residues. Trimming removed 3 bases from V and 1 base from J, with 6 bases in between.

The rearrangement links TRBV7-9 to TRBJ1-2; 8 bases are shared with TRBD1. V lost 5 bases and J lost 5; bases outside the gene matches: 16. CDR1 is SEHNR and CDR2 is FQNEAQ in the germline V gene (reference sequence). The CDR3 sequence is 17 residues long. DNA for the CDR3: TGTGCCAGCAGCGGCCTGCCCCGGGACAGGAGTACTTATGGCTACACCTTC. It yields the protein CASSGLPRDRSTYGYTF.

The chain links TRBV12-5 to TRBJ2-7; a weak D match, TRBD2 (6 bases). The V gene's germline CDR1 is LGHNT and CDR2 FRNRAP. V lost 5 bases and J lost 5, with 16 bases in between. This CDR3 is 14 amino acids long. This CDR3 is CASGPGLPFNEQYF. In DNA, the CDR3 is TGTGCTAGTGGTCCGGGACTGCCTTTCAACGAGCAGTACTTC.

The CDR3 DNA reads as TGTGCCAGCACCGGGGGAGGGACTGAAGCTTTCTTT. It codes for CASTGGGTEAFF. This chain uses TRBV5-6 with TRBJ1-1; D may be TRBD1 (5 bases). Germline V gene data show CDR1 as SGHDT and CDR2 as YYEEEE. With 6 bases removed from V and 5 bases from J, the gap between germline ends came to 11 bases. The CDR3 contains 12 residues.

The rearrangement uses TRBV6-5 and TRBJ2-7; TRBD1 matches at 7 bases. Germline V gene data show CDR1 as MNHEY and CDR2 as SVGAGI. Unmatched junction bases numbered 11, after V lost 6 bases and J lost 3 bases. The CDR3 is 15 residues long. For the CDR3, the DNA is TGTGCCAGCAGGCCCACAGGGGAAGGGGACTACGAGCAGTACTTC. Protein product: CASRPTGEGDYEQYF.

The rearrangement links TRBV12-5 to TRBJ2-7, with TRBD1 matching 8 bases. This CDR3 is built from 16 residues. Trimming cost V 4 bases and J 5 bases; bases outside gene matches: 13. Germline CDR1 reads LGHNT; CDR2 reads FRNRAP. The CDR3 protein is CASGSPSRGRPHEQYF. As DNA, the CDR3 is TGTGCTAGTGGTTCCCCGAGCAGGGGGCGACCCCACGAGCAGTACTTC.

V and J are TRBV7-8 and TRBJ2-7; 8 bases are shared with TRBD2. The V gene end was trimmed by 0 bases and the J gene end by 3 bases; junction bases not matched to a gene: 4. The germline CDR1 and CDR2 sequences are SGHVS and FQNEAQ. The CDR3 extends over 15 amino acids. CDR3 region: CASSLASGVFYEQYF. CDR3 sequence (DNA): TGTGCCAGCAGCTTAGCTAGCGGGGTTTTCTACGAGCAGTACTTC.

The chain has TRBV7-9 and TRBJ2-6; 7 positions match TRBD1. CDR1 is SEHNR and CDR2 is FQNEAQ in the germline V gene (reference sequence). V gave up 5 bases and J gave up 0 bases; unmatched junction bases: 10. The CDR3 length is 18 residues. The CDR3 loop is CASSEPEGQTSGANVLTF. The CDR3 nucleotides read TGTGCCAGCAGCGAGCCCGAGGGACAGACCTCTGGGGCCAACGTCCTGACTTTC.